This T cell receptor beta chain emerged from a study of blood T cells in healthy people across ages. Using a J-beta primer mix together with a sample-barcoded 5' primer, a second PCR was run for roughly 6 to 12 cycles. In TCRdb, the 5' RACE reads were re-called with MiXCR into one record per CDR3 protein. The sample holds around 800,000 distinct CDR3 sequences, more than 40% seen once. This CDR3 region has 15 residues. V gave up 0 bases and J gave up 11 bases; unmatched junction bases: 11. The germline V gene has CDR1 SGHNT and CDR2 YENEEA. Sequencing input: blood. This clonotype was sampled from a man in his 60s in good health. The rearrangement links TRBV11-3 to TRBJ2-5; 8 bases line up with TRBD1. The CDR3 DNA follows: TGTGCCAGCAGCTTAGATCTGGACAGGGTAGGTGAGCAGTACTTC. Translated, it gives CASSLDLDRVGEQYF.